The TCR beta chain described here comes from a study of Tregs in tolerant kidney transplant recipients (dated by TCRdb to between 2018 and 2021). In the study overall: Related donors were used in the transplants with nonmyeloablative bone marrow transplantation, and mixed chimerism was transient in the human trials. Before combined kidney and bone marrow transplantation, this study identified donor-specific regulatory T cells using TCRbeta sequencing and then followed those same cells after transplant. Here is what the overall study found, with its caveats: In tolerant patients, the expansion of donor-specific Tregs was greater than global Treg expansion, suggesting that the expansion was antigen-driven rather than nonspecific. The study was constrained by small patient numbers, and validation of the findings is required in larger populations and under other immunosuppression protocols. PCR primers changed over time for some patients, so nucleotide-level comparison across those patients' samples was not possible. Biological reproducibility was not directly addressed, though technical replication error appeared minimal. The most biologically relevant and donor-specific TCRbeta repertoire appeared to be identified by expanding Tregs with activated donor B cells.

Regarding this clone: No cognate antigen has been identified for it. Qualities for individual bases were not recorded, and no much larger clone is one base off.

As encoded in the germline V gene, CDR1 is SGHRS while CDR2 is YFSETQ. V loses 0 bases, J loses 8 bases, and the germline ends lie 19 bases apart. Taken from cysteine to phenylalanine, the CDR3 has 16 residues. CDR3 DNA is the only sequence kept; it has 48 bases, read in frame from the first base. Genomic DNA was extracted from sorted cells with the QIAGEN DNeasy Blood and Tissue Kit for TCRbeta CDR3 sequencing. High-throughput TCRbeta CDR3 sequencing was carried out commercially through immunoSEQ, with PCR amplification with bias correction and internal controls included. Turning to the authors' computational methods: Unique productive TCRbeta sequences were defined by CDR3 nucleotide sequence where primers matched, and otherwise by CDR3 amino acid sequence together with Vbeta and Jbeta genes. As a correction for sorting error, sequences shared between sorted populations at a frequency ratio of 2:1 or less were discarded, and the remaining shared sequences were assigned to the higher population. A sequence was defined as donor-reactive if the sequence was expanded at least 5-fold in CFSE-low cells compared with unstimulated cells and had a frequency of at least 0.01% in CFSE-low cells. Repertoire divergence was quantified by Jensen-Shannon divergence calculated from the top 100 TCRbeta sequences ranked by frequency. For any sample with multiple sequencing runs, sorting error was corrected in each run separately before the runs were pooled. TCRdb holds this immuneACCESS table with in-frame rearrangements only. Some clones are missing; in checked studies, unresolved V genes explain under half, and the rest has no known cause. V, J and clone size are taken as reported in that table, and D and trimming were inferred from the DNA itself. The sample records nearly 95,000 clones, 93% of which are singletons. The biggest ten clones account for about 0.45% of the sample.

The time point label on this specimen signifies: blood sample drawn before combined kidney and bone marrow transplant. Thawed PBMCs were FACS-sorted into unstimulated Tregs (CD4+CD25+CD127-), CD4+ non-Tregs (CD4+CD25-), CD4 cells and CD8 cells. The patients were a few recipients of combined kidney and bone marrow transplants from the ITN036ST trial, and samples were available only from these trial subjects. Healthy control blood was processed by Ficoll density gradient to PBMCs and cryopreserved; patient PBMCs were collected before and after transplant. The clonotype originates from a human donor who received a combined kidney and bone marrow transplant. Specimen: CD4+ T cells from blood, collected before the transplant. The rearrangement joined TRBV5-1 to TRBJ2-3, with TRBD1 as a weak D call on 9 bases. The CDR3 sequence is CASSLVGQGLAGTQYF. The DNA is TGCGCCAGCAGCTTGGTTGGACAGGGGCTAGCGGGTACGCAGTATTTT. Where the CDR3 stops, the reference TRBV5-1 and TRBJ2-3 genes take over; the full variable domain is KAGVTQTPRYLIKTRGQQVTLSCSPISGHRSVSWYQQTPGQGLQFLFEYFSETQRNKGNFPGRFSGRQFSNSRSEMNVSTLELGDSALYLCASSLVGQGLAGTQYFGPGTRLTVL.